This T cell receptor (beta chain) was profiled in a study of T cell responses to AZD1222 COVID-19 vaccine. With regard to this clone: What it binds is not known.

Data came from immunoSEQ multiplex PCR; TCRdb stores just in-frame clones and leaves some out. The sample lists some 120,000 clones; 80% to 90% were seen once. Study-wide results and caveats: The peak T cell response came first, and repertoires were sampled only after it. Donors were mostly white British, more females; clonal diversity possibly underestimated.

Looked up from germline, CDR1 is SGHNT and CDR2 is YENEEA. The CDR3 is 16 amino acids. The V end lost 6 bases, the J end lost 6 bases, and 24 bases lay between the germline ends. The input for sequencing was peripheral blood, taken on day 0 of AZD1222 vaccination. This sequence joins TRBV11-3 and TRBJ2-7, with D tentatively TRBD1 (5 bases). The clonotype was recovered from an adult in good health. CDR3 sequence reads: CASRPSAGHLEVEQYF. CDR3 sequence (DNA): TGTGCCAGCAGACCCTCGGCAGGGCATCTAGAAGTCGAGCAGTACTTC.